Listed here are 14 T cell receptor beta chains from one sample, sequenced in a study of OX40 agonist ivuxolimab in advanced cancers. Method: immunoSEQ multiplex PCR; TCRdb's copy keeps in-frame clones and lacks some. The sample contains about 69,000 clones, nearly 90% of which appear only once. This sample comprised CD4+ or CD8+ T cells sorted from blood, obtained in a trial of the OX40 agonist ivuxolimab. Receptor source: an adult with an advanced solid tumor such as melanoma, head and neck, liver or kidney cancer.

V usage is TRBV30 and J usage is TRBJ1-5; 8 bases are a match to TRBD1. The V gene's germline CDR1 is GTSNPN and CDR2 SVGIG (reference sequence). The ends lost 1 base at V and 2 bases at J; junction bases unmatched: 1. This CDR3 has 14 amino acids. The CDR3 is CAWSEDRGNQPQHF. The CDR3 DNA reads TGTGCCTGGAGTGAGGACAGGGGCAATCAGCCCCAGCATTTT. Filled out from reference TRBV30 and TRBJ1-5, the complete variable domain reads SQTIHQWPATLVQPVGSPLSLECTVEGTSNPNLYWYRQAAGRGLQLLFYSVGIGQISSEVPQNLSASRPQDRQFILSSKKLLLSDSGFYLCAWSEDRGNQPQHFGDGTRLSIL.

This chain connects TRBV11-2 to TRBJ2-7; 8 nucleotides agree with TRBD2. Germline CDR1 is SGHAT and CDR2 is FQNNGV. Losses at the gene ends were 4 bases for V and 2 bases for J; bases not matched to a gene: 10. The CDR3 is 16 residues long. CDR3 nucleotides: TGTGCCAGCAGCTACCCCGGGACTAGATACCCCTACGAGCAGTACTTC. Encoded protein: CASSYPGTRYPYEQYF.

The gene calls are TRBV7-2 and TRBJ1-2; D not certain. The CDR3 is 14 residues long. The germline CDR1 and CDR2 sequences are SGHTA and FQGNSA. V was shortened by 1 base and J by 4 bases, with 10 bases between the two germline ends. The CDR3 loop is CASSLGNSVYGYTF. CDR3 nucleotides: TGTGCCAGCAGCTTAGGAAACAGCGTCTATGGCTACACCTTC. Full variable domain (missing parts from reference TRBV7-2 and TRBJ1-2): GAGVSQSPSNKVTEKGKDVELRCDPISGHTALYWYRQSLGQGLEFLIYFQGNSAPDKSGLPSDRFSAERTGGSVSTLTIQRTQQEDSAVYLCASSLGNSVYGYTFGSGTRLTVV.

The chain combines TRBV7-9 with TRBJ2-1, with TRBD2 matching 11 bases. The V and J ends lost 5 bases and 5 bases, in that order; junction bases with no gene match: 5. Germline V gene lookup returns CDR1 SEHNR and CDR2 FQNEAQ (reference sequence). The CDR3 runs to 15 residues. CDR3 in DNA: TGTGCCAGCAGCCTCCGACTAGCGGGGAACAATGAGCAGTTCTTC. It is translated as CASSLRLAGNNEQFF.

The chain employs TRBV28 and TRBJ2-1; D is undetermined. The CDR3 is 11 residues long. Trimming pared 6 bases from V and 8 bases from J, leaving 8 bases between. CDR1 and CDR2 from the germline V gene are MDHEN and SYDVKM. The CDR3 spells CASRVAYEQFF. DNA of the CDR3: TGTGCCAGCAGGGTAGCCTATGAGCAGTTCTTC.

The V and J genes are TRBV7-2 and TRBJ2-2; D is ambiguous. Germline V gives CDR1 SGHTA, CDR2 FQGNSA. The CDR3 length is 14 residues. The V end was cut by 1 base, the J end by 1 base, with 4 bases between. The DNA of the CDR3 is TGTGCCAGCAGCTTAGTCTTGAACACCGGGGAGCTGTTTTTT. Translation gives CASSLVLNTGELFF.

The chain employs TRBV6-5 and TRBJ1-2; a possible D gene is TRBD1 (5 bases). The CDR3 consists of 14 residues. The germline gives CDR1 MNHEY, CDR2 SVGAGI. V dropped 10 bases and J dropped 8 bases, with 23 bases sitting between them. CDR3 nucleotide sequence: TGTGCCACCTCCCGGGACGCTAACAGTCGCGGCTACACCTTC. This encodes CATSRDANSRGYTF.

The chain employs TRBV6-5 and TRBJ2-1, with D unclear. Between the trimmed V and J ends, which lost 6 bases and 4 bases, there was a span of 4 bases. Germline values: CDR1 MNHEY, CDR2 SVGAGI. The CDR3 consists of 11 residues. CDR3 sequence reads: CASRRYNEQFF. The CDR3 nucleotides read TGTGCCAGCAGGCGTTACAATGAGCAGTTCTTC.

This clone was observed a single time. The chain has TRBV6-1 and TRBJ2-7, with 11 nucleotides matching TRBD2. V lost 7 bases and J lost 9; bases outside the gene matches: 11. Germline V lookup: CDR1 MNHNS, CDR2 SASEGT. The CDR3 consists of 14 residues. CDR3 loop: CASTGLAAYAAQYF. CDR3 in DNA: TGTGCCAGCACGGGACTAGCGGCCTACGCCGCGCAGTACTTC.

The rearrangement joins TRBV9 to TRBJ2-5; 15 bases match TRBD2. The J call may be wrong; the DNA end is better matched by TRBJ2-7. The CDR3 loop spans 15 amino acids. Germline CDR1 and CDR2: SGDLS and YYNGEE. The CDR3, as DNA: TGTGCCAGCAGTGGTGGGACTAGCGGGAGGACCGAGCAGTACTTC. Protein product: CASSGGTSGRTEQYF.

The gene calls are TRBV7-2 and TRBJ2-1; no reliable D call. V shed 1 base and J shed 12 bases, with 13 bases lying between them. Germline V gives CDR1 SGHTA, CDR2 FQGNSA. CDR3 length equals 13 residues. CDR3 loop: CASSLGVERLQFF. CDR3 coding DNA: TGTGCCAGCAGCTTAGGAGTAGAGAGGTTGCAGTTCTTC.

Here the CDR3 DNA reads TGCAGCGTTTCCCCTGGACAAGAGACCCAGTACTTC. Translating it yields CSVSPGQETQYF. The chain combines TRBV29-1 with TRBJ2-5; the D is unclear. Looked up from germline, CDR1 is SQVTM and CDR2 is ANQGSEA. With 5 bases removed from V and 2 bases from J, the gap between germline ends came to 9 bases. The length of the CDR3 is 12 residues.

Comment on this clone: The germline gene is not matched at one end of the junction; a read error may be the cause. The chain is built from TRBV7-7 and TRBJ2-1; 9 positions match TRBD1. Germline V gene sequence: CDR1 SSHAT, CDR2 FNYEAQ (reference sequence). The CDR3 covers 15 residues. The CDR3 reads CASSVGQGYYNEQFF. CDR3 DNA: TGTGCTAGCAGCGTAGGACAGGGGTACTACAATGAGCAGTTCTTC.

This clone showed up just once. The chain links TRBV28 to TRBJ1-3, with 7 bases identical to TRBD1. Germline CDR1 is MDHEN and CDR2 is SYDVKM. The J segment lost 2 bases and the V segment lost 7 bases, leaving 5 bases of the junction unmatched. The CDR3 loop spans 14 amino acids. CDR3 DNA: TGTGCCAGCATCCTACAGGGGACTGGAAACACCATATATTTT. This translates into CASILQGTGNTIYF.